Following are 21 T cell receptor beta chains from one sample sequenced in a study of T cell clonotyping in hematopoietic cell transplantation (dated by TCRdb to the early 2020s). The library was made by the immunoSEQ multiplex PCR assay. TCRdb obtained this table from immuneACCESS and retained in-frame rearrangements with V and J assigned. These tables miss some clones; where compared with another copy, unresolved V genes account for less than half of the shortfall, and the remainder is unexplained. The sample has around 14,000 clones on record, about three fifths of them singletons. The leading ten clones occupy 8% to 10% of the sample. Sequenced: PBMCs. These receptors were taken from a human donor who either received an allogeneic hematopoietic cell transplant for a myeloid malignancy or was a related donor (not recorded which). Some clones in this sample may be carry-over from other donors' samples.

Concerning this clone: One end of the junction is discordant with germline, which a read error may explain. The chain is built from TRBV11-2 and TRBJ1-1; D possibly corresponds to TRBD1 (5 bases). The germline V gene encodes CDR1 SGHAT and CDR2 FQNNGV. CDR3 length: 11 residues. The CDR3 spells CASSRRRDLIF. DNA of the CDR3: TGTGCCAGCAGTCGACGAAGGGACCTCATTTTT. Filled out from reference TRBV11-2 and TRBJ1-1, the complete variable domain reads EAGVAQSPRYKIIEKRQSVAFWCNPISGHATLYWYQQILGQGPKLLIQFQNNGVVDDSQLPKDRFSAERLKGVDSTLKIQPAKLEDSAVYLCASSRRRDLIFGQGTRLTVV.

The genes are TRBV6-1 and TRBJ1-1; D is perhaps TRBD1 (5 bases). V was shortened by 4 bases and J by 5 bases, with 14 bases between the two germline ends. The germline V gene has CDR1 MNHNS and CDR2 SASEGT. This CDR3 spans 14 amino acids. The CDR3, as DNA: TGTGCCAGCAGTGCCGGGACGGAGGGGACTGAAGCTTTCTTT. This sequence encodes CASSAGTEGTEAFF.

This clone was observed once. The chain links TRBV29-1 to TRBJ2-7, with D possibly being TRBD1 (5 bases). The germline V gene encodes CDR1 SQVTM and CDR2 ANQGSEA. CDR3 length: 12 residues. Trimming removed 6 bases from V and 2 bases from J, with 11 bases in between. CDR3 bases: TGCAGCGTGGTGACAGACACCTACGAGCAGTACTTC. Its protein product is CSVVTDTYEQYF.

The chain recombines TRBV15 with TRBJ2-7, with D perhaps matching TRBD1 (7 bases). V dropped 1 base and J dropped 7 bases, with 14 bases sitting between them. The CDR3 has 14 amino acids. Looked up from germline, CDR1 is LNHNV and CDR2 is YYDKDF (reference sequence). The CDR3, as DNA: TGTGCCACCAGCAGAGGACAGGGAGGACGGGAGCAGTACTTC. Translated: CATSRGQGGREQYF.

The J gene is TRBJ1-5, the V gene TRBV9, with D unresolved. The CDR3 contains 14 residues. The germline gives CDR1 SGDLS, CDR2 YYNGEE. The V and J ends lost 5 bases and 2 bases respectively, with 11 bases between them. CDR3 loop: CASSLMDGNQPQHF. The CDR3 DNA reads TGTGCCAGCAGTCTCATGGATGGCAATCAGCCCCAGCATTTT.

The chain carries TRBV10-3 and TRBJ2-7; 7 nucleotides match TRBD1. The CDR3 has 13 residues. Germline V gene sequence: CDR1 ENHRY, CDR2 SYGVKD. Trimming cost V 7 bases and J 3 bases; bases outside gene matches: 6. The CDR3 region has the DNA TGTGCCATCACCCCTAGACAGGGCTACGAGCAGTACTTC. Its protein product is CAITPRQGYEQYF.

The V and J genes are TRBV25-1 and TRBJ1-2; 10 positions match TRBD1. V lost 5 bases and J lost 6; bases outside the gene matches: 9. In germline, CDR1 is MGHDK, CDR2 SYGVNS. The CDR3 has 15 amino acids. CDR3 in amino acids: CASSLRTGGSDGYTF. DNA of the CDR3: TGTGCCAGCAGTCTGAGGACAGGGGGGTCTGATGGCTACACCTTC.

The J gene is TRBJ2-5, the V gene TRBV7-2, with 7 nucleotides matching TRBD1. The germline V gene encodes CDR1 SGHTA and CDR2 FQGNSA. This CDR3 is 14 amino acids long. V dropped 6 bases and J dropped 2; count of bases not matched to a gene: 6. The CDR3 region is CASSSGQVQETQYF. DNA for the CDR3: TGTGCCAGCAGTTCCGGACAGGTTCAAGAGACCCAGTACTTC.

The chain recombines TRBV5-1 with TRBJ2-5; 10 bases are shared with TRBD1. The J segment lost 1 base and the V segment lost 0 bases, leaving 0 bases of the junction unmatched. The germline gives CDR1 SGHRS, CDR2 YFSETQ. This CDR3 comprises 15 residues. CDR3 nucleotides: TGCGCCAGCAGCTTGGGACAGGGGGCCCAAGAGACCCAGTACTTC. It encodes CASSLGQGAQETQYF.

The V gene is TRBV5-6, the J gene TRBJ1-4; D gene ambiguous. Germline assignment: CDR1 SGHDT and CDR2 YYEEEE. This CDR3 comprises 14 residues. V dropped 4 bases and J dropped 3 bases, with 10 bases sitting between them. CDR3 DNA: TGTGCCAGCAGCCTAGGGTTCGCTAATGAAAAACTGTTTTTT. Residues: CASSLGFANEKLFF. The full variable domain, rest sourced from reference TRBV5-6 and TRBJ1-4, is DAGVTQSPTHLIKTRGQQVTLRCSPKSGHDTVSWYQQALGQGPQFIFQYYEEEERQRGNFPDRFSGHQFPNYSSELNVNALLLGDSALYLCASSLGFANEKLFFGSGTQLSVL.

This clone was seen more than once but under ten times. V usage is TRBV6-1 and J usage is TRBJ1-2; no clear D. CDR3 length: 13 amino acids. Germline V gene lookup returns CDR1 MNHNS and CDR2 SASEGT. The germline V and J ends were trimmed by 6 bases and 2 bases, with 10 bases remaining between them. The CDR3 is CASSIDTNYGYTF. DNA of the CDR3: TGTGCCAGCAGCATCGACACGAACTATGGCTACACCTTC.

A few counts support this clone. This sample also contains other DNA sequences that code for the same CDR3. The chain couples TRBV7-2 to TRBJ1-5; D call uncertain. V was clipped by 5 bases and J by 4 bases, with 6 bases between them. The CDR3 has 12 residues. The germline V gene encodes CDR1 SGHTA and CDR2 FQGNSA. CDR3 sequence (DNA): TGTGCCAGCAGCCGGCCAAATCAGCCCCAGCATTTT. Translation gives CASSRPNQPQHF.

By sample fraction, this clone is medium-sized. The CDR3 region has the DNA TGTGCCAGTAGTATGACTAGCGGGGGATACAATGAGCAGTTCTTC. Amino acids: CASSMTSGGYNEQFF. The chain links TRBV19 to TRBJ2-1; 12 positions agree with TRBD2. The ends lost 3 bases at V and 4 bases at J; junction bases unmatched: 1. The CDR3 runs to 15 residues. CDR1 is LNHDA, CDR2 SQIVND, per germline (reference sequence).

As DNA, the CDR3 is TGTGCCAGCAGTGGGACCGGGACGGATAACTATGGCTACACCTTC. Its translation is CASSGTGTDNYGYTF. This chain connects TRBV27 to TRBJ1-2; TRBD1 might be the D (5 bases). Trimming cost V 5 bases and J 1 base, with 14 bases left between them. The CDR3 extends over 15 amino acids. Germline V CDR1 and CDR2: MNHEY, SMNVEV (reference sequence).

V usage is TRBV7-2 and J usage is TRBJ2-5; 13 bases align to TRBD2. Germline V gene sequence: CDR1 SGHTA, CDR2 FQGNSA. This CDR3 has 15 residues. V was clipped by 1 base and J by 5 bases; unmatched bases: 1. CDR3 residues: CASSLGLAGGETQYF. The CDR3 region has the DNA TGTGCCAGCAGCTTAGGACTAGCGGGAGGTGAGACCCAGTACTTC.

The chain is built from TRBV5-4 and TRBJ2-7; D remains ambiguous. Germline V gives CDR1 SGHNT, CDR2 YYREEE (reference sequence). V shed 1 base and J shed 3 bases, with 5 bases lying between them. This CDR3 has 12 residues. The CDR3 protein is CASSLSNYEQYF. CDR3 nucleotide sequence: TGTGCCAGCAGCTTGTCGAACTACGAGCAGTACTTC.

The V and J genes are TRBV7-9 and TRBJ2-7, with 8 nucleotides matching TRBD1. Looked up from germline, CDR1 is SEHNR and CDR2 is FQNEAQ (reference sequence). V gave up 3 bases and J gave up 0 bases; unmatched junction bases: 7. The CDR3 contains 16 residues. The CDR3 loop reads CASSFLDGQGSYEQYF. In DNA, the CDR3 is TGTGCCAGCAGCTTCCTTGATGGACAGGGCTCCTACGAGCAGTACTTC.

In DNA form, the CDR3 reads TGTGCCAGCAGCTTAGCGCGGGGCCCCACAGATACGCAGTATTTT. This encodes CASSLARGPTDTQYF. The rearrangement links TRBV11-2 to TRBJ2-3, with a possible D match to TRBD2 (6 bases). Germline V gives CDR1 SGHAT, CDR2 FQNNGV. Trimming removed 1 base from V and 2 bases from J, with 10 bases in between. The CDR3 has 15 residues.

The chain joins TRBV5-1 to TRBJ1-5; D uncertain. V dropped 0 bases and J dropped 0 bases, with 10 bases sitting between them. This CDR3 is built from 16 residues. Germline V gives CDR1 SGHRS, CDR2 YFSETQ. The CDR3 DNA is TGCGCCAGCAGCTTGGGGTTACCGTCTAGCAATCAGCCCCAGCATTTT. Translating it yields CASSLGLPSSNQPQHF.

This clone occurred a few times. This rearrangement joins TRBV6-1 to TRBJ1-2; 7 nucleotides align to TRBD1. The CDR3 contains 14 residues. Germline values: CDR1 MNHNS, CDR2 SASEGT. The V segment lost 2 bases and the J segment 4 bases; nucleotides outside the gene matches: 4. The CDR3 protein is CASSESPGGYGYTF. The CDR3 region has the DNA TGTGCCAGCAGTGAATCCCCAGGGGGCTATGGCTACACCTTC.

The chain links TRBV30 to TRBJ1-2; weak D call: TRBD1 (6 bases). V lost 5 bases and J 7 bases, leaving 17 bases between the germline ends. This CDR3 region has 13 residues. The V gene's germline CDR1 is GTSNPN and CDR2 SVGIG (reference sequence). The CDR3 bases are TGTGCCTGGGATTGGAACAGGGATCGTGGCTACACCTTC. This encodes CAWDWNRDRGYTF.